This T cell receptor (beta chain) was recovered during a study of blood T cell repertoires in COVID-19. Study-level information: The study drew acute and convalescent COVID-19 samples from the United States, Italy and Spain.

In Seattle, patients joined the study during active infection and were tracked longitudinally. The CDR3 runs to 17 residues. This table comes from immunoSEQ multiplex PCR, and its TCRdb copy is limited to in-frame clones, with some not included. The sample carries 150,000 or so clones, about nine tenths recorded once. The material sequenced was peripheral blood. The clonotype was recovered from a woman aged 70-85 years with COVID-19, enrolled during active disease. V usage is TRBV21-1 and J usage is TRBJ1-2. TRBV21-1 is a known pseudogene. CDR3 protein: CARRLPRAGFLIGGYTF. For the CDR3, the DNA is TGTGCCAGAAGGCTCCCCCGGGCGGGGTTCCTAATAGGAGGCTACACCTTC.